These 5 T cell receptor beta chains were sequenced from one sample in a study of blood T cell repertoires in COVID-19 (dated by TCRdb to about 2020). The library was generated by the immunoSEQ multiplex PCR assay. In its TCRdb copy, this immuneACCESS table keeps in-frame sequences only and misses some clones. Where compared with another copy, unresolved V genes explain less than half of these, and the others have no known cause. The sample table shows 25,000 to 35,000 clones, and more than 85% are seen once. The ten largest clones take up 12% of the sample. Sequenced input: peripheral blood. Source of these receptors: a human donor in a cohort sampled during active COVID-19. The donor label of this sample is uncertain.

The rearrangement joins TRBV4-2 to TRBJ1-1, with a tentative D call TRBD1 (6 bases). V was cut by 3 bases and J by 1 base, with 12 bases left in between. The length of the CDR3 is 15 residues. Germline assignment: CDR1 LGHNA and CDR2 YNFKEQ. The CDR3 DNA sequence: TGTGCCAGCAGCCATCCCCCGGGACAGAACACTGAAGCTTTCTTT. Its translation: CASSHPPGQNTEAFF.

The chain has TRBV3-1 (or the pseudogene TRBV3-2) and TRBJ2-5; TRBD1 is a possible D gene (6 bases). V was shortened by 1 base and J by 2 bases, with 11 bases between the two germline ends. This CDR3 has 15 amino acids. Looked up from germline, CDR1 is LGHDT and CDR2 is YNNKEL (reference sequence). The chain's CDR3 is CASSQGAGAQETQYF. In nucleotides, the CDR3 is TGTGCCAGCAGCCAAGGAGCAGGGGCACAAGAGACCCAGTACTTC.

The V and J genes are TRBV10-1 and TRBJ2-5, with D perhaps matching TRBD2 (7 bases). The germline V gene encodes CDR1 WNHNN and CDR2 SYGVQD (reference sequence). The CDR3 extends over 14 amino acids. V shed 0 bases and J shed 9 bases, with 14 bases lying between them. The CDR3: CASSESGPGGPQYF. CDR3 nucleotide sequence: TGCGCCAGCAGTGAGTCGGGCCCCGGGGGGCCCCAGTACTTC.

The CDR3 DNA follows: TGTGCCAGCAGCCAAATACAGGGGGCCCCAGATACGCAGTATTTT. Protein sequence: CASSQIQGAPDTQYF. The chain recombines TRBV11-2 with TRBJ2-3, with TRBD1 identical over 9 bases. J was trimmed by 4 bases and V by 5 bases; bases with no gene match: 7. Germline CDR1 is SGHAT and CDR2 is FQNNGV. The CDR3 has 15 residues. Together with reference TRBV11-2 and TRBJ2-3, the CDR3 gives the full variable domain: EAGVAQSPRYKIIEKRQSVAFWCNPISGHATLYWYQQILGQGPKLLIQFQNNGVVDDSQLPKDRFSAERLKGVDSTLKIQPAKLEDSAVYLCASSQIQGAPDTQYFGPGTRLTVL.

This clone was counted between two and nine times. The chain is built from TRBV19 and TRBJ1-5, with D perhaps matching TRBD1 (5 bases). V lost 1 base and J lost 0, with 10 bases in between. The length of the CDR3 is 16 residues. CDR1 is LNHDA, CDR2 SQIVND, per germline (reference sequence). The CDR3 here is CASSIGQGFSNQPQHF. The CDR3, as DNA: TGTGCCAGTAGTATAGGCCAGGGTTTTAGCAATCAGCCCCAGCATTTT.